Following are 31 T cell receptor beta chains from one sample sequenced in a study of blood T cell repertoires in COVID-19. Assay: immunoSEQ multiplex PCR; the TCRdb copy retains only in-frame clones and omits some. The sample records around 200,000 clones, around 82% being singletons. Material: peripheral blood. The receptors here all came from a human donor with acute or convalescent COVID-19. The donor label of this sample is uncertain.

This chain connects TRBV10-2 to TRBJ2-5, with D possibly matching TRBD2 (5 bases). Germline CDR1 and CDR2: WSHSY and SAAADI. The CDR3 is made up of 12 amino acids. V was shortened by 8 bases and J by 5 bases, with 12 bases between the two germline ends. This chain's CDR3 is CASLAGLETQYF. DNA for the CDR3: TGCGCCAGCCTGGCGGGTTTGGAGACCCAGTACTTC.

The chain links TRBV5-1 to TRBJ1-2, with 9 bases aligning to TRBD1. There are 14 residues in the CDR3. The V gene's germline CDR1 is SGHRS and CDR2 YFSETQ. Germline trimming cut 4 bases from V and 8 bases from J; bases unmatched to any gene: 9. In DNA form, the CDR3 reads TGCGCCAGCAGCCCCGGGACAGGGATTAAAGGCTACACCTTC. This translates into CASSPGTGIKGYTF.

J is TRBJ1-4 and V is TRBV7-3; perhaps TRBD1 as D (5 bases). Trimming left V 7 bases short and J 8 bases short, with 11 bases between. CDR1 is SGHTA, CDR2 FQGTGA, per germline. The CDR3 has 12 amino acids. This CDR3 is CASKQVREKLFF. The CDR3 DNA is TGTGCCAGCAAACAGGTTAGAGAAAAACTGTTTTTT.

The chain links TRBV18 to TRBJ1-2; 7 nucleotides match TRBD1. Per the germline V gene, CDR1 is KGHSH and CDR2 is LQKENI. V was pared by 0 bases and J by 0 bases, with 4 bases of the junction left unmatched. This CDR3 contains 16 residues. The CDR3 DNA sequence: TGTGCCAGCTCACCACCGATAACAGGGGCTAACTATGGCTACACCTTC. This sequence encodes CASSPPITGANYGYTF.

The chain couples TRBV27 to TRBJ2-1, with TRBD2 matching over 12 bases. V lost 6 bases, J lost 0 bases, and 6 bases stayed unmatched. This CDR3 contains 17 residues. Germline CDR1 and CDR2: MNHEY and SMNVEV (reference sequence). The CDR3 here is CASRRGLAGSSYNEQFF. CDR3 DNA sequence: TGTGCCAGCAGGAGAGGACTAGCGGGGAGCTCCTACAATGAGCAGTTCTTC.

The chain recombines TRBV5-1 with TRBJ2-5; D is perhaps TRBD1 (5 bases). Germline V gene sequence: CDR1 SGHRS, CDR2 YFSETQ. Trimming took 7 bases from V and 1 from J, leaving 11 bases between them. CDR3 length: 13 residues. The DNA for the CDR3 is TGCGCCAGCTTCCTAGGGGCCCAAGAGACCCAGTACTTC. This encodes CASFLGAQETQYF. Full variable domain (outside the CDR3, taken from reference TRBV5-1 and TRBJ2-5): KAGVTQTPRYLIKTRGQQVTLSCSPISGHRSVSWYQQTPGQGLQFLFEYFSETQRNKGNFPGRFSGRQFSNSRSEMNVSTLELGDSALYLCASFLGAQETQYFGPGTRLLVL.

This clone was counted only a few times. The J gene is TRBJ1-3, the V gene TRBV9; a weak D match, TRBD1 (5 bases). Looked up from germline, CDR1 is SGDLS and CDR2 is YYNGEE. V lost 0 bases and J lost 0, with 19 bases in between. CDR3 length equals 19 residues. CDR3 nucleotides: TGTGCCAGCAGCGTAGGGCCCCCAGATGCAGGACACTCTGGAAACACCATATATTTT. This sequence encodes CASSVGPPDAGHSGNTIYF.

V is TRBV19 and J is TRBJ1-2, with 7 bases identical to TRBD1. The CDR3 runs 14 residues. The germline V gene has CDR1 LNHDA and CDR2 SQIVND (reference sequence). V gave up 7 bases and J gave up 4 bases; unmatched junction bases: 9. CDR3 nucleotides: TGTGCCAGTACCCTCCCGGGACAGCTCTATGGCTACACCTTC. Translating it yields CASTLPGQLYGYTF.

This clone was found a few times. CDR3: CSVQTSGGWGGELFF. CDR3 bases: TGCAGCGTCCAGACTAGCGGGGGATGGGGCGGGGAGCTGTTTTTT. The chain links TRBV29-1 to TRBJ2-2; 12 bases are shared with TRBD2. Unmatched junction bases numbered 9, after V lost 6 bases and J lost 7 bases. This CDR3 has 15 residues. Germline V gene data show CDR1 as SQVTM and CDR2 as ANQGSEA.

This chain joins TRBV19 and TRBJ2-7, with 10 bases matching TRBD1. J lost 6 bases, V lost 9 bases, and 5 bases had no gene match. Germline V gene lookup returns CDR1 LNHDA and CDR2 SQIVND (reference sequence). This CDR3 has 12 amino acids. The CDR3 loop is CASRDRGPEQYF. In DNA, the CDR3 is TGTGCCAGCCGGGACAGGGGACCCGAGCAGTACTTC.

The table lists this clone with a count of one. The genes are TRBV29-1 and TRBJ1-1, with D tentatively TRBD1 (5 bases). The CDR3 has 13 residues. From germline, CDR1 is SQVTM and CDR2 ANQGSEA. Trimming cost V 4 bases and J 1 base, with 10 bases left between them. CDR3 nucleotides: TGCAGCGTTGGGAGTGACAGGAACACTGAAGCTTTCTTT. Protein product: CSVGSDRNTEAFF.

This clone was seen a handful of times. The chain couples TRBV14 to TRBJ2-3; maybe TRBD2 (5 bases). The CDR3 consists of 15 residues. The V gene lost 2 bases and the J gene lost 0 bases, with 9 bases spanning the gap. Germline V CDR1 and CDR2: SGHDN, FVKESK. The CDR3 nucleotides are TGTGCCAGCAGCCAACAACTAGGTAGCACAGATACGCAGTATTTT. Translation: CASSQQLGSTDTQYF.

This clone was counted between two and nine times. The CDR3: CASSSLGWEDTEAFF. As DNA, the CDR3 is TGTGCCAGCAGTTCTCTGGGTTGGGAGGACACTGAAGCTTTCTTT. The V call is TRBV27, the J call TRBJ1-1; D is unresolved. V dropped 4 bases and J dropped 3 bases, with 15 bases sitting between them. Germline assignment: CDR1 MNHEY and CDR2 SMNVEV (reference sequence). The CDR3 is 15 residues long.

The CDR3 loop is CASSPTGGAQTQYF. The CDR3 region has the DNA TGTGCCAGCAGCCCTACAGGGGGCGCCCAGACCCAGTACTTC. This chain joins TRBV7-3 and TRBJ2-5, with TRBD1 matching 9 bases. There are 14 residues in the CDR3. Unmatched junction bases numbered 7, after V lost 5 bases and J lost 6 bases. Germline loops: CDR1 SGHTA, CDR2 FQGTGA. The whole variable domain, remainder taken from reference TRBV7-3 and TRBJ2-5, is GAGVSQTPSNKVTEKGKYVELRCDPISGHTALYWYRQSLGQGPEFLIYFQGTGAADDSGLPNDRFFAVRPEGSVSTLKIQRTERGDSAVYLCASSPTGGAQTQYFGPGTRLLVL.

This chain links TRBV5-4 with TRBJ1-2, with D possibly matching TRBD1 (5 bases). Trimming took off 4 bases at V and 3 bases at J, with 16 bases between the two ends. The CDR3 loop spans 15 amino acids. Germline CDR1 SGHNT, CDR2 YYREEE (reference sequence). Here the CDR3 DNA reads TGTGCCAGCAGCCGGGAGATAGGGGTTGACTATGGCTACACCTTC. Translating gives CASSREIGVDYGYTF.

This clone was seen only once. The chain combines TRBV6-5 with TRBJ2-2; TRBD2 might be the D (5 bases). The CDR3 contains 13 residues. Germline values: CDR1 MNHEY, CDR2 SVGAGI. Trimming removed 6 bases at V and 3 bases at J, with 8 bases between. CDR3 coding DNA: TGTGCCAGCAGCCGGGGTGACACCGGGGAGCTGTTTTTT. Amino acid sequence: CASSRGDTGELFF.

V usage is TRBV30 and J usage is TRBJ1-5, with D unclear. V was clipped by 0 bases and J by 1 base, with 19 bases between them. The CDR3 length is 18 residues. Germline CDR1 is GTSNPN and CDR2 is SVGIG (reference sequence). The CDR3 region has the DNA TGTGCCTGGAGTGTACAAAGAGGAGGGTCGGCAAGCAATCAGCCCCAGCATTTT. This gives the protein CAWSVQRGGSASNQPQHF. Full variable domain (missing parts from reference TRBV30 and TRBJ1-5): SQTIHQWPATLVQPVGSPLSLECTVEGTSNPNLYWYRQAAGRGLQLLFYSVGIGQISSEVPQNLSASRPQDRQFILSSKKLLLSDSGFYLCAWSVQRGGSASNQPQHFGDGTRLSIL.

CDR3 nucleotides: TGTGCCAGCAGCTTTTTCCAGGGAGGGGAGACCCAGTACTTC. Translation gives CASSFFQGGETQYF. The chain employs TRBV7-9 and TRBJ2-5, with TRBD2 matching 7 bases. The CDR3 is 14 residues long. With 3 bases clipped from V and 5 bases from J, the junction kept 6 bases outside the gene matches. Germline values: CDR1 SEHNR, CDR2 FQNEAQ (reference sequence). The whole variable domain, remainder taken from reference TRBV7-9 and TRBJ2-5, is DTGVSQNPRHKITKRGQNVTFRCDPISEHNRLYWYRQTLGQGPEFLTYFQNEAQLEKSRLLSDRFSAERPKGSFSTLEIQRTEQGDSAMYLCASSFFQGGETQYFGPGTRLLVL.

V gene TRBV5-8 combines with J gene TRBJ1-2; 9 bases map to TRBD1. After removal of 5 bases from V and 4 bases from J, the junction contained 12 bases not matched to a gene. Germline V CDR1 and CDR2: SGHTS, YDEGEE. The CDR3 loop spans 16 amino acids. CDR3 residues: CASRFPGTGSFYGYTF. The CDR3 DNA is TGTGCCAGCAGGTTTCCCGGGACAGGGAGTTTCTATGGCTACACCTTC.

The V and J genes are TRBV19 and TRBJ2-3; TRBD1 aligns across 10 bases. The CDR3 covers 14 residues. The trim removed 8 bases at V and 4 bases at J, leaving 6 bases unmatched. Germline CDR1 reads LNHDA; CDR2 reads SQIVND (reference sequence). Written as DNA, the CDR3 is TGTGCCAGTTCCCCCGGGACAGGGGCAGATACGCAGTATTTT. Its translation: CASSPGTGADTQYF.

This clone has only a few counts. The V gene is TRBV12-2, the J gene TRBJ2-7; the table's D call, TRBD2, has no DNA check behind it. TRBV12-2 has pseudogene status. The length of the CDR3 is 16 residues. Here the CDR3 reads CASRLGEGVQSYEQYF. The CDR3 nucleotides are TGTGCAAGTCGCTTAGGGGAGGGGGTGCAGTCCTACGAGCAGTACTTC.

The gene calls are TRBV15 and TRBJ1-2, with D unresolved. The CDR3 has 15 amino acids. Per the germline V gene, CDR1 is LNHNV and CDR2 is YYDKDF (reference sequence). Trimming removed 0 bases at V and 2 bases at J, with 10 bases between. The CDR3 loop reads CATSRDPGSNYGYTF. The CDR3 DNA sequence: TGTGCCACCAGCAGAGATCCGGGATCGAACTATGGCTACACCTTC.

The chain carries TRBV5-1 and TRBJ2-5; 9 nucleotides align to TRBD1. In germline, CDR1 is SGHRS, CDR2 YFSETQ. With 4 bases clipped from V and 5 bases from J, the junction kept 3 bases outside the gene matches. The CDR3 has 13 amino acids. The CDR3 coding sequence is TGCGCCAGCAGCGTGACAGGGGGGGAGACCCAGTACTTC. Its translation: CASSVTGGETQYF.

The CDR3 protein is CASSVVGGGAWETQYF. CDR3 DNA sequence: TGTGCCAGCAGCGTAGTCGGCGGGGGGGCCTGGGAGACCCAGTACTTC. The gene calls are TRBV9 and TRBJ2-5; TRBD2 matches 9 bases. Germline V gene data show CDR1 as SGDLS and CDR2 as YYNGEE. The length of the CDR3 is 16 residues. Germline trimming cut 0 bases from V and 5 bases from J; bases unmatched to any gene: 8. Supplemented by reference TRBV9 and TRBJ2-5, the full variable domain reads DSGVTQTPKHLITATGQRVTLRCSPRSGDLSVYWYQQSLDQGLQFLIQYYNGEERAKGNILERFSAQQFPDLHSELNLSSLELGDSALYFCASSVVGGGAWETQYFGPGTRLLVL.

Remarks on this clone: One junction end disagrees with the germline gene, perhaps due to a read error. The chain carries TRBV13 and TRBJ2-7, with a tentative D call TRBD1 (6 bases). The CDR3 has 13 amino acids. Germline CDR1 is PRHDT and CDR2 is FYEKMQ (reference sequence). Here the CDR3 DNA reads TGTGTCAGCAGCTTAGGGGGAAGGGGAGAGCAGTACTTC. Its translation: CVSSLGGRGEQYF. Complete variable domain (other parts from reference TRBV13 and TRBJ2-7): AAGVIQSPRHLIKEKRETATLKCYPIPRHDTVYWYQQGPGQDPQFLISFYEKMQSDKGSIPDRFSAQQFSDYHSELNMSSLELGDSALYFCVSSLGGRGEQYFGPGTRLTVT.

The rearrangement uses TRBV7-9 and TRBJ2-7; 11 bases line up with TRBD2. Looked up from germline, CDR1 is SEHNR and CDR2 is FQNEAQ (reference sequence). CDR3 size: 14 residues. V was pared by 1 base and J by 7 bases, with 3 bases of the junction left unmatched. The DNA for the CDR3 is TGTGCCAGCAGCTTAGGGGCTAGCGGGAGGGAGCAGTACTTC. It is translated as CASSLGASGREQYF.

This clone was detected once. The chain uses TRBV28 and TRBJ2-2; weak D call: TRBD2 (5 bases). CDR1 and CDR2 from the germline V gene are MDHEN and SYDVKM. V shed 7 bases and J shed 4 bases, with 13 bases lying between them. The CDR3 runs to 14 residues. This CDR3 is CASIESGATGELFF. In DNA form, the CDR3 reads TGTGCCAGCATAGAGAGCGGAGCCACCGGGGAGCTGTTTTTT.

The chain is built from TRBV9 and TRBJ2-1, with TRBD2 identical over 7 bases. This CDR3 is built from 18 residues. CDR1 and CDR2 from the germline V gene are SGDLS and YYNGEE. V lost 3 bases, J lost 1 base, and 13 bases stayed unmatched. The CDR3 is CASSARGLSGGSYNEQFF. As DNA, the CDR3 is TGTGCCAGCAGCGCTCGGGGTCTGTCGGGGGGTTCCTACAATGAGCAGTTCTTC. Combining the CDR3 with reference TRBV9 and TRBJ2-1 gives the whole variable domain DSGVTQTPKHLITATGQRVTLRCSPRSGDLSVYWYQQSLDQGLQFLIQYYNGEERAKGNILERFSAQQFPDLHSELNLSSLELGDSALYFCASSARGLSGGSYNEQFFGPGTRLTVL.

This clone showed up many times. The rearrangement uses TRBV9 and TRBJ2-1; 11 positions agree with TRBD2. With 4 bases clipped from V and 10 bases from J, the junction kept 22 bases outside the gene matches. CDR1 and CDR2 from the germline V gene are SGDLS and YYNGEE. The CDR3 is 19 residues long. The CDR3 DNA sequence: TGTGCCAGCAGCTCCTCCCTGGGCCCCATAGCGGGGGGGCCCGGGGAGCAGTTCTTC. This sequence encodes CASSSSLGPIAGGPGEQFF.

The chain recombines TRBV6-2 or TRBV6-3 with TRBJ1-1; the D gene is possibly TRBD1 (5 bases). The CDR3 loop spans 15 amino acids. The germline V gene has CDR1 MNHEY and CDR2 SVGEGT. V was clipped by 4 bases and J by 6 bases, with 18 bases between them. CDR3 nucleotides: TGTGCCAGCAGTTTCTCGACAGCCGCCAACCCTGAAGCTTTCTTT. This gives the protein CASSFSTAANPEAFF.

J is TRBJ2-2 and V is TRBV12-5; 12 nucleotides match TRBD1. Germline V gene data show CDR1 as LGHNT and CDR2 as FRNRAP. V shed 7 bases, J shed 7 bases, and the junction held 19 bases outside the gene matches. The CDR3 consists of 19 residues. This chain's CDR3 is CASAPPGTGGTTNIGELFF. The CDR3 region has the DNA TGTGCTAGTGCCCCCCCCGGGACAGGGGGCACTACGAATATCGGGGAGCTGTTTTTT.